The TCR beta chain described here comes from a study of blood T cell repertoires in COVID-19. Whole-study context: Samples taken during acute and convalescent COVID-19 were collected in the United States, Italy and Spain. T cells, B-cell-depleted T cells, or PBMCs provided the cDNA or gDNA that served as material.

Germline trimming cut 4 bases from V and 1 base from J; bases unmatched to any gene: 10. CDR1 is SGHRS and CDR2 is YFSETQ in the germline V gene. The CDR3 spans 16 residues. This clone was seen only a few times. Data came from immunoSEQ multiplex PCR; TCRdb stores just in-frame clones and leaves some out. The profile shows around 230,000 clones, over 70% of them singletons. Input material: peripheral blood. J is TRBJ1-1 and V is TRBV5-1; 7 nucleotides agree with TRBD1. This TCR was recovered from a woman over 75 with acute or convalescent COVID-19. The CDR3 protein is CASSTTGTVGNTEAFF. The CDR3 DNA follows: TGCGCCAGCAGCACCACCGGGACAGTTGGGAACACTGAAGCTTTCTTT. The entire variable domain, with the rest obtained from reference TRBV5-1 and TRBJ1-1, is as follows: KAGVTQTPRYLIKTRGQQVTLSCSPISGHRSVSWYQQTPGQGLQFLFEYFSETQRNKGNFPGRFSGRQFSNSRSEMNVSTLELGDSALYLCASSTTGTVGNTEAFFGQGTRLTVV.